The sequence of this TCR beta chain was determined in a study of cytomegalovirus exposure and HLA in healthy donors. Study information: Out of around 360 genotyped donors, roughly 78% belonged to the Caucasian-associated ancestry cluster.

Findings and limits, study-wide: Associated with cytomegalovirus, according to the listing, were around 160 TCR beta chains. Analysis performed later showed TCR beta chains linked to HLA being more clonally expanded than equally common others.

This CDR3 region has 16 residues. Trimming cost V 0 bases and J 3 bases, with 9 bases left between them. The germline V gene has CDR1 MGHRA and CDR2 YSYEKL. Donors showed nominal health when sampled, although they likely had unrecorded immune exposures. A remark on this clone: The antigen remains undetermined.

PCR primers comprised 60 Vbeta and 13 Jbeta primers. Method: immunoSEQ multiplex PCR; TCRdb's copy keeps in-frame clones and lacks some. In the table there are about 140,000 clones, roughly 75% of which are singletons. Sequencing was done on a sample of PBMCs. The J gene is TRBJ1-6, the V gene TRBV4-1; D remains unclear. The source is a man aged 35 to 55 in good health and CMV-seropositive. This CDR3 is CASSQDKTNYNSPLHF. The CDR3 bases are TGCGCCAGCAGCCAAGATAAAACAAACTATAATTCACCCCTCCACTTT.